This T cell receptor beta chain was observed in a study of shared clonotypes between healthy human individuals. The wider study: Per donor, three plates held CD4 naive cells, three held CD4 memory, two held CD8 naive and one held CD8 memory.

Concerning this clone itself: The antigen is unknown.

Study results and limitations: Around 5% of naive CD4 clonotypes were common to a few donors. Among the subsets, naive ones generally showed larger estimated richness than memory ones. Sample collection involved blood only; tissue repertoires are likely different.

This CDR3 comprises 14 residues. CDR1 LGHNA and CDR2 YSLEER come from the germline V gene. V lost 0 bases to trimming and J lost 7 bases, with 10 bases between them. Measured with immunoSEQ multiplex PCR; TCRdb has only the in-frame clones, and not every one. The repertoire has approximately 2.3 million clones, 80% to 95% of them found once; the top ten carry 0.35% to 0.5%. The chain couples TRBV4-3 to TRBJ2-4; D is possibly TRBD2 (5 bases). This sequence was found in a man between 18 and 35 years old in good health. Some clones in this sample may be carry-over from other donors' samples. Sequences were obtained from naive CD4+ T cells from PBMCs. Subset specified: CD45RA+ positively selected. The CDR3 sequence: CASSQELAGNIQYF. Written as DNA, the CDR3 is TGCGCCAGCAGCCAAGAGCTAGCCGGTAACATTCAGTACTTC.